The 19 T cell receptor beta chains in this list originate from one sample, sequenced in a study of glioma-infiltrating T cells after dendritic cell vaccination. Profiled with immunoSEQ multiplex PCR; TCRdb holds only in-frame clones, not every one. Seen here are around 89,000 clones, more than 75% observed once, and the top ten hold around 14%. This specimen consisted of blood, obtained before dendritic cell vaccination. These receptors were obtained from a human donor with glioblastoma.

This chain connects TRBV4-3 to TRBJ2-7; 8 nucleotides align to TRBD1. Germline CDR1 reads LGHNA; CDR2 reads YSLEER. There are 14 residues in the CDR3. V shed 5 bases and J 1 base; nucleotides not matched to a gene: 4. For the CDR3, the DNA is TGCGCCAGCAGCAATGGACAGGGTTCCTACGAGCAGTACTTC. It specifies CASSNGQGSYEQYF.

The sample holds a few counts of this clone. The chain uses TRBV9 and TRBJ1-4; TRBD1 aligns across 9 bases. The germline V gene encodes CDR1 SGDLS and CDR2 YYNGEE. CDR3 size: 14 residues. V lost 2 bases, J lost 8 bases, and 4 bases stayed unmatched. For the CDR3, the DNA is TGTGCCAGCAGCGTGACGACAGGGGGAGAAAAACTGTTTTTT. Protein: CASSVTTGGEKLFF. The variable domain in full, completed from reference TRBV9 and TRBJ1-4, reads DSGVTQTPKHLITATGQRVTLRCSPRSGDLSVYWYQQSLDQGLQFLIQYYNGEERAKGNILERFSAQQFPDLHSELNLSSLELGDSALYFCASSVTTGGEKLFFGSGTQLSVL.

V is TRBV29-1 and J is TRBJ1-1, with D maybe TRBD1 (5 bases). V was clipped by 6 bases and J by 1 base, with 12 bases between them. The CDR3 sequence is 13 residues long. From germline, CDR1 is SQVTM and CDR2 ANQGSEA. Here the CDR3 DNA reads TGCAGCGTCCCCGGCGGGGGGAACACTGAAGCTTTCTTT. Residues: CSVPGGGNTEAFF.

This chain joins TRBV5-6 and TRBJ1-1; TRBD1 matches 10 bases. Germline loops: CDR1 SGHDT, CDR2 YYEEEE. J gave up 5 bases and V 3 bases, and 4 bases lay outside the gene matches. The CDR3 is made up of 14 amino acids. CDR3 DNA: TGTGCCAGCAGCTCGGACAGGGGGGATACTGAAGCTTTCTTT. Amino acids: CASSSDRGDTEAFF.

This chain connects TRBV5-4 to TRBJ1-4, with D tentatively TRBD1 (6 bases). The CDR3 totals 14 residues. The V end lost 3 bases, the J end lost 8 bases, and 14 bases lay between the germline ends. Germline values: CDR1 SGHNT, CDR2 YYREEE (reference sequence). In DNA, the CDR3 is TGTGCCAGCAGCTCTGGGGGCGCTTTGGAAAAACTGTTTTTT. Amino acids: CASSSGGALEKLFF.

J is TRBJ1-5 and V is TRBV2; D not resolved. V was cut by 2 bases and J by 3 bases, with 14 bases left in between. Germline V gene data show CDR1 as SNHLY and CDR2 as FYNNEI. This CDR3 is 16 amino acids long. CDR3 DNA: TGTGCCAGCAGTGAATTCGGTCTACCCAACAATCAGCCCCAGCATTTT. The encoded protein is CASSEFGLPNNQPQHF.

The chain carries TRBV15 and TRBJ2-5, with a tentative D call TRBD2 (6 bases). This CDR3 is 16 amino acids long. The germline V and J ends were trimmed by 1 base and 4 bases, with 16 bases remaining between them. Germline assignment: CDR1 LNHNV and CDR2 YYDKDF (reference sequence). CDR3 residues: CATSRGWGGEGETQYF. For the CDR3, the DNA is TGTGCCACCAGCAGAGGATGGGGAGGAGAGGGAGAGACCCAGTACTTC.

V and J are TRBV6-5 and TRBJ2-1, with 10 positions matching TRBD1. Germline V gene data show CDR1 as MNHEY and CDR2 as SVGAGI. This CDR3 is 16 amino acids long. After removal of 2 bases from V and 4 bases from J, the junction contained 5 bases not matched to a gene. The CDR3 here is CASSYMTGGLYNEQFF. The CDR3 DNA is TGTGCCAGCAGTTACATGACAGGGGGCTTATACAATGAGCAGTTCTTC.

V gene TRBV6-5 combines with J gene TRBJ1-2, with D perhaps matching TRBD1 (6 bases). The CDR3 is made up of 13 amino acids. Trimming stripped 4 bases from V and 3 bases from J, with 9 bases between. CDR1 MNHEY and CDR2 SVGAGI come from the germline V gene. The DNA of the CDR3 is TGTGCCAGCAGTTGGGGGGGCTACTATGGCTACACCTTC. Its protein product is CASSWGGYYGYTF.

This sequence joins TRBV7-6 and TRBJ1-5; TRBD1 matches 8 bases. V lost 1 base to trimming and J lost 3 bases; unmatched junction nucleotides: 5. The CDR3 totals 16 residues. Germline V gene lookup returns CDR1 SGHVS and CDR2 FNYEAQ. The CDR3 reads CASSLDRGELNQPQHF. Written as DNA, the CDR3 is TGTGCCAGCAGCTTAGACAGGGGGGAACTCAATCAGCCCCAGCATTTT.

CDR3 nucleotides: TGTGCCAGCTCGCTTGGGACTAGCGGCTACGAGCAGTACTTC. Amino acids: CASSLGTSGYEQYF. The chain combines TRBV18 with TRBJ2-7; 11 nucleotides match TRBD2. The CDR3 loop spans 14 amino acids. Germline CDR1 and CDR2: KGHSH and LQKENI. Trimming took 6 bases from V and 3 from J; bases not matched to a gene: 4.

V and J are TRBV27 and TRBJ1-2; D is unresolved. This CDR3 has 14 amino acids. Germline CDR1 MNHEY, CDR2 SMNVEV (reference sequence). V shed 8 bases and J shed 5 bases, with 18 bases lying between them. This CDR3 reads CASQPRPGSYGYTF. The CDR3 DNA sequence: TGTGCCAGCCAACCGAGGCCGGGAAGTTATGGCTACACCTTC.

The V call is TRBV7-9, the J call TRBJ2-7, with TRBD1 matching 12 bases. CDR1 and CDR2 (germline): SEHNR, FQNEAQ (reference sequence). The junction had 5 bases not matched to a gene; V was cut back by 5 bases and J by 3 bases. The CDR3 loop spans 15 amino acids. The CDR3 DNA sequence: TGTGCCAGCAGCGGGACAGGGGGCGAGTACTACGAGCAGTACTTC. This sequence encodes CASSGTGGEYYEQYF.

This clone showed up just a few times. CDR3 sequence: CASSLRGFYEKLFF. In DNA form, the CDR3 reads TGTGCCAGCAGTTTACGAGGTTTCTATGAAAAACTGTTTTTT. The rearrangement uses TRBV28 and TRBJ1-4; D not certain. This CDR3 is built from 14 residues. CDR1 is MDHEN and CDR2 is SYDVKM in the germline V gene. The V gene lost 2 bases and the J gene lost 6 bases, with 10 bases spanning the gap.

This clone appeared once. The rearrangement uses TRBV27 and TRBJ1-6, with D perhaps matching TRBD1 (6 bases). Germline-derived CDR1 and CDR2 are MNHEY and SMNVEV (reference sequence). The CDR3 has 17 amino acids. The ends were cut back, 6 bases at V and 0 bases at J, with 15 bases in the middle. The DNA for the CDR3 is TGTGCCAGCAGCCCATCCGGACAGAGCTCCTATAATTCACCCCTCCACTTT. Protein sequence: CASSPSGQSSYNSPLHF.

The chain recombines TRBV7-9 with TRBJ1-5; no definite D call. The CDR3 extends over 12 amino acids. The V gene lost 2 bases and the J gene lost 6 bases, with 5 bases spanning the gap. Germline V gene sequence: CDR1 SEHNR, CDR2 FQNEAQ (reference sequence). CDR3 amino acids: CASSLTGQPQHF. The CDR3 region has the DNA TGTGCCAGCAGCTTAACGGGTCAGCCCCAGCATTTT.

The V and J genes are TRBV29-1 and TRBJ1-1, with D hard to call. CDR1 is SQVTM and CDR2 is ANQGSEA in the germline V gene. Trimming took 2 bases from V and 7 from J, leaving 11 bases between them. This CDR3 is 12 amino acids long. The CDR3 coding sequence is TGCAGCGTTGAAAATCAGGTTGGTGAAGCTTTCTTT. Protein product: CSVENQVGEAFF. The variable domain in full, with the rest retrieved from reference TRBV29-1 and TRBJ1-1, is SAVISQKPSRDICQRGTSLTIQCQVDSQVTMMFWYRQQPGQSLTLIATANQGSEATYESGFVIDKFPISRPNLTFSTLTVSNMSPEDSSIYLCSVENQVGEAFFGQGTRLTVV.

This chain links TRBV5-4 with TRBJ1-2; tentative D call: TRBD1 (6 bases). V was trimmed by 4 bases and J by 2 bases, leaving 12 bases between them. Germline V gives CDR1 SGHNT, CDR2 YYREEE (reference sequence). The CDR3 is 14 residues long. CDR3 sequence: CASSRIQGNYGYTF. In nucleotides, the CDR3 is TGTGCCAGCAGCCGAATACAGGGAAACTATGGCTACACCTTC.

The chain links TRBV9 to TRBJ2-3; 9 nucleotides align to TRBD1. The germline gives CDR1 SGDLS, CDR2 YYNGEE. The CDR3 has 16 residues. V was clipped by 3 bases and J by 1 base; unmatched bases: 6. The CDR3 bases are TGTGCCAGCAGCGATCATAGGGACAGGGGCACAGATACGCAGTATTTT. Translated: CASSDHRDRGTDTQYF.